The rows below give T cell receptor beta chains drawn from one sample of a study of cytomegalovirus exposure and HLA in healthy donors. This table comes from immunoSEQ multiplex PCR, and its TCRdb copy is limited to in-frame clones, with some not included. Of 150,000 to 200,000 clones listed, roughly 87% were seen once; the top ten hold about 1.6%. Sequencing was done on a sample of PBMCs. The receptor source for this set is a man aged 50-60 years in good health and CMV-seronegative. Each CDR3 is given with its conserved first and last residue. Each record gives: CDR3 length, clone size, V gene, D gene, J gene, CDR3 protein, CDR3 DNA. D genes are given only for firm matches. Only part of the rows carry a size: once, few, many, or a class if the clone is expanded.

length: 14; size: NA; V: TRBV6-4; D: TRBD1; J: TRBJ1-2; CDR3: CASSRDRGNYGYTF; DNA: TGTGCCAGCAGTCGGGACAGGGGGAACTATGGCTACACCTTC
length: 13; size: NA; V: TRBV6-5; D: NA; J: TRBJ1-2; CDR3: CASRTGGADGYTF; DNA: TGTGCCAGCAGAACGGGGGGGGCTGATGGCTACACCTTC
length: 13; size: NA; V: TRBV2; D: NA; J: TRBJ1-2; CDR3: CALSRGYDYGYTF; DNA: TGTGCCCTAAGCCGGGGGTACGACTATGGCTACACCTTC
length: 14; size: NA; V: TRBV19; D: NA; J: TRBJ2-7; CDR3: CASSWGSGSYEQYF; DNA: TGTGCCAGTAGCTGGGGATCAGGGTCCTACGAGCAGTACTTC
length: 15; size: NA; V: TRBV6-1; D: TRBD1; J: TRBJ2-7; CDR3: CASSDQGTGEIAQYF; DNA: TGTGCCAGCAGTGATCAAGGGACAGGGGAAATAGCGCAGTACTTC
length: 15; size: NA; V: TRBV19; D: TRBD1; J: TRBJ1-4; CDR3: CASSAAGGWDEKLFF; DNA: TGTGCCAGTAGTGCCGCAGGGGGCTGGGATGAAAAACTGTTTTTT
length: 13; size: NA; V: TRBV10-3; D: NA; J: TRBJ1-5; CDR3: CAISPSGVQPQHF; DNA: TGTGCCATCAGTCCATCGGGGGTTCAGCCCCAGCATTTT
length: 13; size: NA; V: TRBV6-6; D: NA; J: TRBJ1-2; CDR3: CASSWAGEYGYTF; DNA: TGTGCCAGCAGTTGGGCAGGGGAGTACGGCTACACCTTC
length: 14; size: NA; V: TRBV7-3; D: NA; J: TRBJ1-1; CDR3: CASSPGGGGTEAFF; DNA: TGTGCCAGCAGCCCCGGGGGGGGTGGAACTGAAGCTTTCTTT
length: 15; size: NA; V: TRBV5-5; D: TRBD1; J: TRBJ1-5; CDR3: CASSLTDGTGQPQHF; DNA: TGTGCCAGCAGCTTAACGGACGGGACAGGGCAGCCCCAGCATTTT
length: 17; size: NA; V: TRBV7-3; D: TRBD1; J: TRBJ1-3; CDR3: CASSSFGGQHSGNTIYF; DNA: TGTGCCAGCAGCTCCTTCGGGGGACAGCACTCTGGAAACACCATATATTTT
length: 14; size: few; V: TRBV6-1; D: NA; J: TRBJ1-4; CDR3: CASRLSEGVEKLFF; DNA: TGTGCCAGCCGGTTATCGGAGGGAGTTGAAAAACTGTTTTTT
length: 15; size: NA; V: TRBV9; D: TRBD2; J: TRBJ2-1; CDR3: CASSVTSGAYNEQFF; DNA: TGTGCCAGCAGCGTCACTAGCGGCGCCTACAATGAGCAGTTCTTC
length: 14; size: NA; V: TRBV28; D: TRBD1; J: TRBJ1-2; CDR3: CASSLRDRIYGYTF; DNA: TGTGCCAGCAGTTTAAGGGACAGAATCTATGGCTACACCTTC
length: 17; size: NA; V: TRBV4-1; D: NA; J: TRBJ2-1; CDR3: CASSQEFRLVGNNEQFF; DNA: TGCGCCAGCAGCCAAGAATTCAGGTTGGTCGGGAACAATGAGCAGTTCTTC
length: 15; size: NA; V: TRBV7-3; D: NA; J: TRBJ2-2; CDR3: CASSPPGSNTGELFF; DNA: TGTGCCAGCAGCCCCCCCGGGTCGAACACCGGGGAGCTGTTTTTT
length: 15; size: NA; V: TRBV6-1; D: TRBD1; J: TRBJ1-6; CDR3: CASTIGGRADSPLHF; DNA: TGTGCCAGCACAATAGGGGGCAGGGCAGATTCACCCCTCCACTTT
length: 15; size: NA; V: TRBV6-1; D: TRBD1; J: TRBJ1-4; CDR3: CASSAQDRGNEKLFF; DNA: TGTGCCAGCAGTGCCCAGGACAGGGGTAATGAAAAACTGTTTTTT
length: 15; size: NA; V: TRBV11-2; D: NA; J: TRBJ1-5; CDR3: CASSLGGEMGQPQHF; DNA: TGTGCCAGCAGCTTAGGTGGGGAGATGGGACAGCCCCAGCATTTT
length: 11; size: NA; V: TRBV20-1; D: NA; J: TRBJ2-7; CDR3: CSASSLYEQYF; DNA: TGCAGTGCTAGCTCCCTCTACGAGCAGTACTTC
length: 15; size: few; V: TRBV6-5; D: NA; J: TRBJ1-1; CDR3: CASRGRGAGDTEAFF; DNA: TGTGCCAGCAGGGGGAGGGGAGCAGGGGACACTGAAGCTTTCTTT
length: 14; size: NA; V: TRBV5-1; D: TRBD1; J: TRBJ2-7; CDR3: CASSFGTGGNEQYF; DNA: TGCGCCAGCAGCTTTGGTACAGGGGGAAACGAGCAGTACTTC
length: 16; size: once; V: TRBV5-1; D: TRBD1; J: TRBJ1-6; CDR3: CASSSQGAKYNSPLHF; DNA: TGCGCCAGCAGCTCACAGGGGGCGAAGTATAATTCACCCCTCCACTTT
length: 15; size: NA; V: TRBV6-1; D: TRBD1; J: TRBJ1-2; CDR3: CASSHTGGLNYGYTF; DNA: TGTGCCAGCAGCCACACAGGGGGCCTTAACTATGGCTACACCTTC
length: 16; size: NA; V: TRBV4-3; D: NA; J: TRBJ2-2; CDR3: CASSQEAGHNTGELFF; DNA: TGCGCCAGCAGCCAAGAGGCGGGGCACAACACCGGGGAGCTGTTTTTT
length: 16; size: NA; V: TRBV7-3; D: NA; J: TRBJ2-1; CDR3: CASSLVSSGHVGEQFF; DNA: TGTGCCAGCAGCTTAGTTAGTAGCGGCCACGTGGGTGAGCAGTTCTTC
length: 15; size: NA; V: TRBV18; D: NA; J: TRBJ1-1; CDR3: CASSPPGGLNTEAFF; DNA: TGTGCCAGCTCACCACCGGGGGGATTGAACACTGAAGCTTTCTTT
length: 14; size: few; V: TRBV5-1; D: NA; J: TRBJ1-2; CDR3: CASSLGVPEAGYTF; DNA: TGCGCCAGCAGCTTGGGTGTCCCTGAAGCTGGCTACACCTTC
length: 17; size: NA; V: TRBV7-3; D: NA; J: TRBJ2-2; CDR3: CASSHLQGSTNTGELFF; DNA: TGTGCCAGCAGCCACCTACAGGGCAGTACGAACACCGGGGAGCTGTTTTTT